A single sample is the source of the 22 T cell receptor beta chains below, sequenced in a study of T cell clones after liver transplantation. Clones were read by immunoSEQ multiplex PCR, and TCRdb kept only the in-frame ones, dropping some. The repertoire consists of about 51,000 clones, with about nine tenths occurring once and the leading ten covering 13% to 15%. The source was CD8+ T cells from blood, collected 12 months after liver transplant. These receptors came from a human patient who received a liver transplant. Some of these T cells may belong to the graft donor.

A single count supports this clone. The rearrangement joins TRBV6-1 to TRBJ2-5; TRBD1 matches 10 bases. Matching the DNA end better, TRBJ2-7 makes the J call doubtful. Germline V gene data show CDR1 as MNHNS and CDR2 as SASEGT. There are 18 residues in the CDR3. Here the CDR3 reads CASSDRIPPGQGHYEQYF. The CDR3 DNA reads TGTGCCAGCAGTGACCGCATCCCACCGGGACAGGGGCACTACGAGCAGTACTTC.

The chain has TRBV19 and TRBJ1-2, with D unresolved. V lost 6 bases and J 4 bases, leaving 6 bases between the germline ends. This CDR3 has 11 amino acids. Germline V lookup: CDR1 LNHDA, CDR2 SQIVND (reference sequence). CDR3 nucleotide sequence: TGTGCCAGTAGGGCAGTCTATGGCTACACCTTC. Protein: CASRAVYGYTF.

CDR3 loop: CASSTEDRGTRTEAFF. DNA for the CDR3: TGTGCCAGCAGTACAGAAGACAGGGGAACCCGCACTGAAGCTTTCTTT. The chain combines TRBV11-2 with TRBJ1-1; 8 nucleotides match TRBD1. CDR3 length: 16 residues. With V trimmed by 6 bases and J by 4 bases, 13 bases remained unmatched. Germline loops: CDR1 SGHAT, CDR2 FQNNGV.

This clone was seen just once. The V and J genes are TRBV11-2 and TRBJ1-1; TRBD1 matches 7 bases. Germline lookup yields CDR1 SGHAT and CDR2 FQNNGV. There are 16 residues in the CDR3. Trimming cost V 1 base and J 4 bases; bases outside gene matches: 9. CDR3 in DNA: TGTGCCAGCAGCTTAGTTCAGGCAGGGGGGGGCACTGAAGCTTTCTTT. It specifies CASSLVQAGGGTEAFF.

CDR3 DNA sequence: TGTGCCAGCAGTTTAGGGGGAGCCAGACTGAACACTGAAGCTTTCTTT. The encoded protein is CASSLGGARLNTEAFF. The rearrangement joins TRBV27 to TRBJ1-1; the D gene is possibly TRBD1 (5 bases). CDR1 MNHEY and CDR2 SMNVEV come from the germline V gene (reference sequence). This CDR3 comprises 16 residues. Deletions cut 2 bases from V and 0 bases from J, with 13 bases between.

The CDR3 coding sequence is TGTGCCAGCAGCTTAGGCGGCACAGATACGCAGTATTTT. As protein: CASSLGGTDTQYF. The rearrangement joins TRBV11-3 to TRBJ2-3; D unclear. Germline loops: CDR1 SGHNT, CDR2 YENEEA. Trimming removed 1 base at V and 1 base at J, with 3 bases between. CDR3 size: 13 residues.

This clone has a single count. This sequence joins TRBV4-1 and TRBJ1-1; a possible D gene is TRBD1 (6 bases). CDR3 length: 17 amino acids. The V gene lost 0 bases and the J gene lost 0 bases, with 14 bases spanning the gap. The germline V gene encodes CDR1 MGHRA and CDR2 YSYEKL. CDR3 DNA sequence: TGCGCCAGCAGCCAAGATAGCCCTGGACAGATGAACACTGAAGCTTTCTTT. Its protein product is CASSQDSPGQMNTEAFF.

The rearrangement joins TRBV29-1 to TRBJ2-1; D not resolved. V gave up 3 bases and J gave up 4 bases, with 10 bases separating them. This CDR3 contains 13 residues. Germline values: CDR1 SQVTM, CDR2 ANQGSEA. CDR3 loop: CSVDTRRYNEQFF. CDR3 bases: TGCAGCGTTGACACCAGGCGATACAATGAGCAGTTCTTC.

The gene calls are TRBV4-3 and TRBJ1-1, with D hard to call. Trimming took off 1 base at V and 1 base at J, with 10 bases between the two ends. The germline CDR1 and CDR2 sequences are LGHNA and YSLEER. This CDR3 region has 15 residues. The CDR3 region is CASSQVHPSNTEAFF. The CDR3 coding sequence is TGCGCCAGCAGCCAAGTACACCCTTCGAACACTGAAGCTTTCTTT.

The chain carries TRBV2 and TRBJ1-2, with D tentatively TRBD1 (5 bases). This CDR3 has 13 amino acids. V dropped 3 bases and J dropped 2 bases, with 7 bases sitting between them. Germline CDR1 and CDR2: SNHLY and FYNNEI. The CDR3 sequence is CASSERGNYGYTF. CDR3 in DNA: TGTGCCAGCAGTGAGAGGGGAAACTATGGCTACACCTTC.

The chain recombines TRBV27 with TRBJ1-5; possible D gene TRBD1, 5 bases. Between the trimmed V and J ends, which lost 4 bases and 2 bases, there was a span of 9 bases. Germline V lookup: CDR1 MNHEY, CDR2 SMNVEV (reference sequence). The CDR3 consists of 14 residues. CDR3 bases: TGTGCCAGCAGTTATGGGGGTGGCAATCAGCCCCAGCATTTT. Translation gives CASSYGGGNQPQHF.

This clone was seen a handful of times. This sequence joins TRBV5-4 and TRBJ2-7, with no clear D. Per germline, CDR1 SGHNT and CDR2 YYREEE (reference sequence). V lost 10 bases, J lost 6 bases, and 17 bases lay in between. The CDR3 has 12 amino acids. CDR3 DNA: TGTGCCGTCAAAGGGATTTCAGGCGAGCAGTACTTC. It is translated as CAVKGISGEQYF.

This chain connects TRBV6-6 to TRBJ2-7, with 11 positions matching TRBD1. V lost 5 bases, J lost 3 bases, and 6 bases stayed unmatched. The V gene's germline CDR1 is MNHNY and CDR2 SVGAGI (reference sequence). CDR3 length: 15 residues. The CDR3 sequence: CASSAGTGGFYEQYF. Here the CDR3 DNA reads TGTGCCAGCAGTGCTGGGACAGGGGGATTCTACGAGCAGTACTTC.

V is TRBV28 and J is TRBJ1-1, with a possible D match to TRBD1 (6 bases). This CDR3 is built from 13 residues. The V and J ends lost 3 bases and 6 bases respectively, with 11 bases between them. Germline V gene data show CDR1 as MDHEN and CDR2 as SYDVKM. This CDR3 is CASSFLGTPEAFF. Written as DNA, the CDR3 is TGTGCCAGCAGTTTCTTGGGGACACCTGAAGCTTTCTTT.

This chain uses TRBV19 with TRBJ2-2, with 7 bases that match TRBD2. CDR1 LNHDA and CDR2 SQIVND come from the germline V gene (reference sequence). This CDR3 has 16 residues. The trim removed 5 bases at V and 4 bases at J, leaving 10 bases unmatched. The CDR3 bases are TGTGCCAGTAGTTTTCGGGAGGAGGGGTTCACCGGGGAGCTGTTTTTT. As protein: CASSFREEGFTGELFF. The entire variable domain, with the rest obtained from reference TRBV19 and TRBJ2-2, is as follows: DGGITQSPKYLFRKEGQNVTLSCEQNLNHDAMYWYRQDPGQGLRLIYYSQIVNDFQKGDIAEGYSVSREKKESFPLTVTSAQKNPTAFYLCASSFREEGFTGELFFGEGSRLTVL.

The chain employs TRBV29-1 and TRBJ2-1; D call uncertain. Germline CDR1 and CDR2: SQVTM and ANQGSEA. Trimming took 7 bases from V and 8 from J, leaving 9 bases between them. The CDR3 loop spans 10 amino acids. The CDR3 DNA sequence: TGCAGCGCTGTCGACCATGAGCAGTTCTTC. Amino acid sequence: CSAVDHEQFF.

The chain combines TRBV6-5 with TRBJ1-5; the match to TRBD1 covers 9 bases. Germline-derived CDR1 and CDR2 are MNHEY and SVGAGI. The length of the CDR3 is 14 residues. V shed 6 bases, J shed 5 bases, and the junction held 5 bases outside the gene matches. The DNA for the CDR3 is TGTGCCAGCAGCCCGACAGGGGGTCATCAGCCCCAGCATTTT. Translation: CASSPTGGHQPQHF.

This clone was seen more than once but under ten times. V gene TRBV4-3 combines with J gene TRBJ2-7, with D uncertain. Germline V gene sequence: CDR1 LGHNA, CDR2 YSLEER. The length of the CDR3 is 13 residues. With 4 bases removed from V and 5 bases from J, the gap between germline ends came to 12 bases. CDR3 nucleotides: TGCGCCAGCAGCCTAGACACTATGGACGAGCAGTACTTC. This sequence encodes CASSLDTMDEQYF.

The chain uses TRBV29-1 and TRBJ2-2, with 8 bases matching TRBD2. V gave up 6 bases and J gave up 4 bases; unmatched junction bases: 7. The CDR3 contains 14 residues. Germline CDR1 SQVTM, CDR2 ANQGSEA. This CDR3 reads CSVGDGGGTGELFF. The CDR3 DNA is TGCAGCGTAGGGGACGGGGGGGGCACCGGGGAGCTGTTTTTT.

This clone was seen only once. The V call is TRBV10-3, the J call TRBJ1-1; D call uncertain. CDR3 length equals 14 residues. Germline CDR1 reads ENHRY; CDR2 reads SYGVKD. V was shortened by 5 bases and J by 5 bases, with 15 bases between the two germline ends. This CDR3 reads CAISTTTGGTEAFF. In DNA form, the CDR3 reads TGTGCCATCAGTACAACAACGGGCGGAACTGAAGCTTTCTTT.

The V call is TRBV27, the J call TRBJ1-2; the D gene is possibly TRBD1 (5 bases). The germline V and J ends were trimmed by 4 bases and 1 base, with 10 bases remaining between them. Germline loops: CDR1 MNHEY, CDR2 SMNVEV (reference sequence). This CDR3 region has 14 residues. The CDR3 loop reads CASSWGRDNYGYTF. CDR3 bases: TGTGCCAGCAGTTGGGGGAGGGATAACTATGGCTACACCTTC.

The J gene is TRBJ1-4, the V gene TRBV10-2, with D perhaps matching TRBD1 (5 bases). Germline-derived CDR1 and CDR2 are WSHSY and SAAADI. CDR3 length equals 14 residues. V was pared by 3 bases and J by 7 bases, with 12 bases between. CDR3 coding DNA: TGCGCCAGCAGTGAATTCCAGGGAACTGAAAAACTGTTTTTT. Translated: CASSEFQGTEKLFF.